What follows are 9 T cell receptor beta chains derived from one specimen sequenced in a study of beta chain features in type 1 diabetes. Study results and caveats: A moderate, significant TCRB CDR3 shortening appeared in type 1 diabetes across four CD4+ subsets.

TCRB transcripts that were expressed got sequenced, as all of the isolated RNA had been reverse transcribed. Generated by immunoSEQ multiplex PCR, the TCRdb table keeps only in-frame clones and is missing some. The sample lists nearly 350,000 clones, over 7% seen once, with 0.95% to 1.1% in the top ten. No antigens are known for them. The sequenced sample consisted of central memory CD4+ T cells from blood. These receptors were obtained from a man aged 30 to 45 with type 1 diabetes.

In its sample, this clone was seen a few times. The V and J genes are TRBV21-1 and TRBJ2-3; TRBD2, as called in the table, went unchecked against the DNA. TRBV21-1 counts as a pseudogene. This CDR3 region has 17 residues. The CDR3 nucleotides are TGTGCCAGCAGCAAAGTTTCGAGACTAGCGGGGGCAGATACGCAGTATTTT. Protein product: CASSKVSRLAGADTQYF.

This clone was seen a handful of times. The genes are TRBV5-1 and TRBJ1-1, with D uncertain. V was pared by 0 bases and J by 0 bases, with 12 bases between. This CDR3 comprises 16 residues. Germline assignment: CDR1 SGHRS and CDR2 YFSETQ. CDR3 protein: CASSLAWSNMNTEAFF. The CDR3 DNA reads TGCGCCAGCAGCTTGGCGTGGAGCAACATGAACACTGAAGCTTTCTTT.

This clone was seen a handful of times. The genes are TRBV28 and TRBJ1-2; D is ambiguous. Trimming shortened V by 6 bases and J by 6 bases, and 14 bases separated the two germline ends. Germline loops: CDR1 MDHEN, CDR2 SYDVKM. There are 13 residues in the CDR3. Written as DNA, the CDR3 is TGTGCCAGCAGCTCCCTCAGCAGGAATGGCTACACCTTC. Protein sequence: CASSSLSRNGYTF.

V gene TRBV30 combines with J gene TRBJ2-5, with D unresolved. Germline CDR1 and CDR2: GTSNPN and SVGIG (reference sequence). Trimming left V 3 bases short and J 2 bases short, with 10 bases between. This CDR3 comprises 13 residues. CDR3 protein: CAWRAPGQETQYF. The DNA of the CDR3 is TGTGCCTGGAGGGCTCCGGGTCAAGAGACCCAGTACTTC.

This clone has just a few counts. The chain's CDR3 is CASIKENTGELFF. CDR3 DNA: TGTGCCAGTATAAAGGAGAACACCGGGGAGCTGTTTTTT. This chain links TRBV19 with TRBJ2-2; D is unresolved. Germline V gives CDR1 LNHDA, CDR2 SQIVND (reference sequence). This CDR3 spans 13 amino acids. With 7 bases removed from V and 1 base from J, the gap between germline ends came to 7 bases.

The chain uses TRBV30 and TRBJ1-2; D gene uncertain. The V and J ends lost 3 bases and 8 bases respectively, with 16 bases between them. The CDR3 spans 13 residues. CDR1 is GTSNPN and CDR2 is SVGIG in the germline V gene (reference sequence). The chain's CDR3 is CAWSGVGGGGYTF. The CDR3 DNA is TGTGCCTGGAGCGGGGTTGGTGGTGGCGGCTACACCTTC.

This clone has only a few counts. The J gene is TRBJ2-2, the V gene TRBV5-8; no clear D gene. The CDR3 has 14 residues. Per the germline V gene, CDR1 is SGHTS and CDR2 is YDEGEE. V gave up 5 bases and J gave up 0 bases, with 8 bases separating them. The CDR3 DNA sequence: TGTGCCAGCAGAGGACGTGCGAACACCGGGGAGCTGTTTTTT. Translated: CASRGRANTGELFF.

This clone was seen repeatedly, ten times or more. The chain has TRBV7-2 and TRBJ2-3; D is ambiguous. Germline CDR1 reads SGHTA; CDR2 reads FQGNSA. The CDR3 covers 13 residues. The V gene lost 4 bases and the J gene lost 5 bases, with 10 bases spanning the gap. The CDR3 sequence: CASSSIGRDTQYF. The CDR3 coding sequence is TGTGCCAGCAGCTCCATTGGACGAGATACGCAGTATTTT.

The chain links TRBV15 to TRBJ2-7, with D hard to call. Trimming took off 0 bases at V and 0 bases at J, with 18 bases between the two ends. Germline V gives CDR1 LNHNV, CDR2 YYDKDF (reference sequence). The CDR3 is made up of 18 amino acids. Written as DNA, the CDR3 is TGTGCCACCAGCAGAGATAGAGGCAAAACCGCGGTCTCCTACGAGCAGTACTTC. Translation: CATSRDRGKTAVSYEQYF.